This T cell receptor (beta chain) derives from a study of T-cell reconstitution after alpha-beta-depleted transplantation in children. There are 13 residues in the CDR3. The trim removed 0 bases at V and 5 bases at J, leaving 0 bases unmatched. Germline CDR1 MNHEY, CDR2 SVGAGI. Using unique molecular identifiers, the investigators prepared the TCRbeta library. One entry per CDR3 protein results from TCRdb running MiXCR on the PCR reads. This table has 200,000 to 250,000 distinct CDR3 sequences, approximately 12% appearing once. The receptor was isolated from a human donor who donated a stem cell graft to a child with acute lymphoblastic leukemia. The rearrangement links TRBV6-5 to TRBJ2-7; 8 bases align to TRBD1. This material consisted of PBMCs from the stem cell graft donor, taken from the stem cell graft. DNA for the CDR3: TGTGCCAGCAGTTACTCGGGACAGGACGAGCAGTACTTC. It is translated as CASSYSGQDEQYF.